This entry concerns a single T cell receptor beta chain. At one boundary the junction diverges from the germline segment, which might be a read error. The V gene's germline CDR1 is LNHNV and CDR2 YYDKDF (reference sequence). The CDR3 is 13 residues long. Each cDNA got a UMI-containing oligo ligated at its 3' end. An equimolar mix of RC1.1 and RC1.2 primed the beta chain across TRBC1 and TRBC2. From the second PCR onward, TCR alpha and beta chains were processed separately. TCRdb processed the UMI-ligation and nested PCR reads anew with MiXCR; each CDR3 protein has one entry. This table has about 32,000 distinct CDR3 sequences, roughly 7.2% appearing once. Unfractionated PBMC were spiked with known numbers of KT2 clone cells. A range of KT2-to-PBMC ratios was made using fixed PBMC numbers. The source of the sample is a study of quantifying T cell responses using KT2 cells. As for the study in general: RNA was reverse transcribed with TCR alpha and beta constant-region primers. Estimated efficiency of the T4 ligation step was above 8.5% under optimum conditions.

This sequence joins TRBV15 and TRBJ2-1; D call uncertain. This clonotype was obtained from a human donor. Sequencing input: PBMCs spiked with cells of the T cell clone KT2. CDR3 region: CVTSRWLGNEQFF. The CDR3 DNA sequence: TGTGTCACCAGCAGATGGTTGGGCAATGAGCAGTTCTTC.